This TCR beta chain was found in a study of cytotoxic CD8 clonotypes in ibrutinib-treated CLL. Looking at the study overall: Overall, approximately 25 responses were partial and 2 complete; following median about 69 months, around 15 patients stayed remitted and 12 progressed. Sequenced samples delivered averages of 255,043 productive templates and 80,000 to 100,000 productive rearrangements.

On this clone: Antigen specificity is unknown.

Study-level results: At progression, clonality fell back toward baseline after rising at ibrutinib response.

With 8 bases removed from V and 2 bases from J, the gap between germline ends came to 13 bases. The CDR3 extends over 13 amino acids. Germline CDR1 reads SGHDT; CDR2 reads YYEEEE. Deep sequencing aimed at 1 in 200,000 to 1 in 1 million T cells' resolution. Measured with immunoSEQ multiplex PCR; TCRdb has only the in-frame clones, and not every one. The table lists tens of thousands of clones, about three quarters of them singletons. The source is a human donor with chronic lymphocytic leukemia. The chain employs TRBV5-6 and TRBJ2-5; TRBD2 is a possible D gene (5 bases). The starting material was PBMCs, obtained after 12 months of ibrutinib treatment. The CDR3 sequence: CASSMGSQETQYF. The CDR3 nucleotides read TGTGCCAGTTCTATGGGGAGTCAAGAGACCCAGTACTTC.